Below, 16 T cell receptor beta chains from the same sample are listed, as sequenced in a study of cytomegalovirus exposure and HLA in healthy donors. Assay used: immunoSEQ multiplex PCR; TCRdb lists only in-frame clones, some missing. Of 200,000 or so clones in the sample, 90% to 95% were seen once. The specimen was PBMCs. These receptors were collected from a woman aged 18 to 35 in good health and CMV-seronegative.

This sequence joins TRBV5-1 and TRBJ1-1; D is undetermined. V was cut by 4 bases and J by 4 bases, with 17 bases left in between. This CDR3 has 15 residues. The germline CDR1 and CDR2 sequences are SGHRS and YFSETQ. In nucleotides, the CDR3 is TGCGCCAGCAGCCTGGCTCGCGGGTCGGGCACTGAAGCTTTCTTT. Its translation is CASSLARGSGTEAFF.

Concerning this clone itself: An end of the junction differs from the germline gene, which may be a read error. The chain is built from TRBV7-7 and TRBJ2-2; 8 bases are shared with TRBD1. The CDR3 runs to 14 residues. Germline lookup yields CDR1 SSHAT and CDR2 FNYEAQ (reference sequence). In DNA form, the CDR3 reads TGTGCTAGCAGCGCGGACAGGGTGCCCGGGGAGCTGTTTTTT. Amino acids: CASSADRVPGELFF. The entire variable domain, with the rest obtained from reference TRBV7-7 and TRBJ2-2, is as follows: GAGVSQSPRYKVTKRGQDVTLRCDPISSHATLYWYQQALGQGPEFLTYFNYEAQPDKSGLPSDRFSAERPEGSISTLTIQRTEQRDSAMYRCASSADRVPGELFFGEGSRLTVL.

The CDR3 DNA reads as TGTGCCAGCAGCTCTACCATTCAACTAGCGGGAGCCGATACGCAGTATTTT. It yields the protein CASSSTIQLAGADTQYF. This chain uses TRBV5-4 with TRBJ2-3, with 11 bases lining up with TRBD2. Germline V CDR1 and CDR2: SGHNT, YYREEE (reference sequence). The CDR3 consists of 17 residues. Unmatched junction bases numbered 12, after V lost 3 bases and J lost 6 bases.

Here the CDR3 reads CASSLGQGGEKLFF. The CDR3 DNA sequence: TGTGCCAGCAGCCTGGGACAGGGGGGAGAAAAACTGTTTTTT. This chain connects TRBV5-6 to TRBJ1-4, with 11 bases identical to TRBD1. Germline CDR1 SGHDT, CDR2 YYEEEE. This CDR3 spans 14 amino acids. With 4 bases clipped from V and 8 bases from J, the junction kept 4 bases outside the gene matches.

The J gene is TRBJ2-7, the V gene TRBV2, with a tentative D call TRBD2 (5 bases). Germline-derived CDR1 and CDR2 are SNHLY and FYNNEI. Deletions cut 7 bases from V and 0 bases from J, with 10 bases between. The CDR3 totals 13 residues. The CDR3 protein is CASIEGSSYEQYF. The CDR3 DNA reads as TGTGCCAGCATAGAAGGGAGCTCCTACGAGCAGTACTTC. The whole variable domain, remainder taken from reference TRBV2 and TRBJ2-7, is EPEVTQTPSHQVTQMGQEVILRCVPISNHLYFYWYRQILGQKVEFLVSFYNNEISEKSEIFDDQFSVERPDGSNFTLKIRSTKLEDSAMYFCASIEGSSYEQYFGPGTRLTVT.

The chain joins TRBV5-4 to TRBJ2-7, with a weak D call TRBD2 (5 bases). Trimming took 8 bases from V and 5 from J, leaving 17 bases between them. CDR1 and CDR2 from the germline V gene are SGHNT and YYREEE (reference sequence). The CDR3 length is 13 residues. The CDR3 region has the DNA TGTGCCAGTTCGGAGGCGGGTATCGACGAGCAGTACTTC. Its protein product is CASSEAGIDEQYF.

The chain uses TRBV15 and TRBJ1-1; 9 bases line up with TRBD1. V dropped 5 bases and J dropped 5; count of bases not matched to a gene: 9. Germline assignment: CDR1 LNHNV and CDR2 YYDKDF (reference sequence). The CDR3 consists of 15 residues. The CDR3 reads CATSGKDRGRTEAFF. The CDR3 DNA follows: TGTGCCACCAGCGGTAAGGACAGGGGAAGAACTGAAGCTTTCTTT.

V is TRBV6-1 and J is TRBJ1-3, with 9 positions matching TRBD1. V gave up 3 bases and J gave up 1 base; unmatched junction bases: 4. Looked up from germline, CDR1 is MNHNS and CDR2 is SASEGT. The CDR3 runs to 16 residues. CDR3 region: CASSDYRGPSGNTIYF. For the CDR3, the DNA is TGTGCCAGCAGTGATTACAGGGGGCCTTCTGGAAACACCATATATTTT.

This clone showed up just a few times. This chain uses TRBV28 with TRBJ1-6, with 7 bases matching TRBD1. This CDR3 has 13 residues. The ends lost 6 bases at V and 9 bases at J; junction bases unmatched: 5. CDR1 is MDHEN and CDR2 is SYDVKM in the germline V gene. This chain's CDR3 is CASSFRGASPLHF. CDR3 DNA sequence: TGTGCCAGCAGCTTCAGGGGGGCTTCACCCCTCCACTTT.

This chain connects TRBV30 to TRBJ2-7; D unresolved. The CDR3 runs 14 residues. V dropped 5 bases and J dropped 7 bases, with 21 bases sitting between them. The germline CDR1 and CDR2 sequences are GTSNPN and SVGIG (reference sequence). CDR3 amino acids: CAWGEVPYVGEQYF. The DNA for the CDR3 is TGTGCCTGGGGCGAGGTCCCATATGTCGGGGAGCAGTACTTC.

V is TRBV29-1 and J is TRBJ2-4, with 9 bases lining up with TRBD1. The junction had 10 bases not matched to a gene; V was cut back by 4 bases and J by 6 bases. CDR1 SQVTM and CDR2 ANQGSEA come from the germline V gene. The CDR3 has 15 residues. This CDR3 reads CSVAPRDRAGNIQYF. The CDR3 DNA sequence: TGCAGCGTTGCCCCGCGGGACAGGGCGGGAAACATTCAGTACTTC.

This clone was recorded only once. The V and J genes are TRBV7-2 and TRBJ1-5, with TRBD1 matching 7 bases. V was clipped by 5 bases and J by 4 bases; unmatched bases: 8. Looked up from germline, CDR1 is SGHTA and CDR2 is FQGNSA. CDR3 length: 15 amino acids. The CDR3 bases are TGTGCCAGCAGCGAGCGACAGGGTAGGAATCAGCCCCAGCATTTT. Amino acids: CASSERQGRNQPQHF.

This rearrangement joins TRBV6-1 to TRBJ1-5; D is unresolved. Trimming took 0 bases from V and 4 from J, leaving 4 bases between them. This CDR3 region has 13 residues. The germline V gene has CDR1 MNHNS and CDR2 SASEGT. This chain's CDR3 is CASSEARNQPQHF. As DNA, the CDR3 is TGTGCCAGCAGTGAAGCCAGGAATCAGCCCCAGCATTTT.

The CDR3 DNA reads TGTGCCAGCAGCCGAACAGGGTTACGTGGAAACACCATATATTTT. Protein product: CASSRTGLRGNTIYF. The chain recombines TRBV5-4 with TRBJ1-3; possibly TRBD1 for D (6 bases). This CDR3 has 15 residues. CDR1 is SGHNT and CDR2 is YYREEE in the germline V gene (reference sequence). Trimming shortened V by 4 bases and J by 3 bases, and 14 bases separated the two germline ends.

This clone appeared once. The chain's CDR3 is CASTQDRGAGKLFF. The CDR3 DNA is TGTGCCAGCACCCAAGACAGGGGAGCGGGAAAACTGTTTTTT. The chain carries TRBV2 and TRBJ1-4; 8 positions match TRBD1. Trimming cost V 7 bases and J 10 bases; bases outside gene matches: 11. The CDR3 has 14 residues. Germline values: CDR1 SNHLY, CDR2 FYNNEI. Filled out from reference TRBV2 and TRBJ1-4, the complete variable domain reads EPEVTQTPSHQVTQMGQEVILRCVPISNHLYFYWYRQILGQKVEFLVSFYNNEISEKSEIFDDQFSVERPDGSNFTLKIRSTKLEDSAMYFCASTQDRGAGKLFFGSGTQLSVL.

The chain recombines TRBV7-9 with TRBJ2-7; D ambiguous. The ends were cut back, 2 bases at V and 3 bases at J, with 11 bases in the middle. Germline V gene data show CDR1 as SEHNR and CDR2 as FQNEAQ (reference sequence). The CDR3 contains 14 residues. The CDR3 DNA reads as TGTGCCAGCAGCTTAAGTGAAAACTACTACGAGCAGTACTTC. It encodes CASSLSENYYEQYF.